This entry features one TCR beta chain sequence. Its target is not known. This sample is part of a study of T-cell memory formation after mild COVID-19. Background on the study: In these data, TCR clusters were largely donor specific. General study results and limits: Mainly CM and EM harbored the contracting CD4+ clones; mainly EMRA harbored the CD8+ ones.

Trimming left V 2 bases short and J 7 bases short, with 12 bases between. Germline lookup yields CDR1 SGHTA and CDR2 FQGNSA. The CDR3 is 15 amino acids. Each CDR3 protein is one row after TCRdb ran MiXCR on the 5' RACE reads. Here the sample spans 240,000 or so distinct CDR3 sequences, 7.5% to 10% being singletons. Sequencing input: PBMCs or a T cell subset sorted from them (not recorded which). This TCR derives from a man aged 18 to 30 who had mild COVID-19 (a few samples of this study predate the infection). Cell type and time point are not known. The chain uses TRBV7-2 and TRBJ1-6, with D unclear. CDR3 DNA: TGTGCCAGCAGCTTAATTCGGGCAGAAAATTCACCCCTCCACTTT. It is translated as CASSLIRAENSPLHF. Based on the CDR3 plus reference TRBV7-2 and TRBJ1-6, the full variable domain is GAGVSQSPSNKVTEKGKDVELRCDPISGHTALYWYRQSLGQGLEFLIYFQGNSAPDKSGLPSDRFSAERTGGSVSTLTIQRTQQEDSAVYLCASSLIRAENSPLHFGNGTRLTVT.